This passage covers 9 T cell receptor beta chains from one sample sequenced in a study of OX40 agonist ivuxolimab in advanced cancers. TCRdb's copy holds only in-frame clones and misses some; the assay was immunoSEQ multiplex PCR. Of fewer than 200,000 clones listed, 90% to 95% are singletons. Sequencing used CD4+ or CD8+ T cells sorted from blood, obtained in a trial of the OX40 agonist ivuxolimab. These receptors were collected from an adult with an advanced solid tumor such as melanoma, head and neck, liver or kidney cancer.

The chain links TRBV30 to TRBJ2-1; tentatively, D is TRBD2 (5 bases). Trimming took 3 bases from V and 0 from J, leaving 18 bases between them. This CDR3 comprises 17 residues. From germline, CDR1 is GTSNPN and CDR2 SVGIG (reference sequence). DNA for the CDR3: TGTGCCTGGAGCCTCACCTACGGCGGGTTCTCCTACAATGAGCAGTTCTTC. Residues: CAWSLTYGGFSYNEQFF.

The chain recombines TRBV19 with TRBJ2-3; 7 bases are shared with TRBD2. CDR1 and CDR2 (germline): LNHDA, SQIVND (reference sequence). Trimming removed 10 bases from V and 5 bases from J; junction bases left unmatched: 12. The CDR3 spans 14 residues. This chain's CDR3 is CATKERGDLDTQYF. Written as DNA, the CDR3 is TGTGCCACGAAAGAGCGGGGAGATTTAGATACGCAGTATTTT.

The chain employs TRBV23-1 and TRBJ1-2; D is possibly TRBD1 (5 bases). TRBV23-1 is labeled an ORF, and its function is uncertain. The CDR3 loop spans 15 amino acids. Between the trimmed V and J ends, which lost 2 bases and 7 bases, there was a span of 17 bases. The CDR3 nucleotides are TGCGCCAGCAGTCAAGGTCCCCAGGGCTTTCCTGGCTACACCTTC. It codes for CASSQGPQGFPGYTF.

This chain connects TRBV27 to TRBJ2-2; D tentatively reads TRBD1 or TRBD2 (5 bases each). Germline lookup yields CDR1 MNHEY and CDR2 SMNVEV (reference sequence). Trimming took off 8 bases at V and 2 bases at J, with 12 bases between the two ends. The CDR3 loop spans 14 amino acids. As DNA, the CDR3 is TGTGCCAGCGGTAACGGGGCCAACACCGGGGAGCTGTTTTTT. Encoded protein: CASGNGANTGELFF.

CDR3: CASSLGLAGGETQYF. CDR3 in DNA: TGTGCCAGCAGCTTGGGACTAGCGGGAGGGGAGACCCAGTACTTC. The chain links TRBV5-4 to TRBJ2-5; 14 bases agree with TRBD2. The CDR3 runs 15 residues. Germline lookup yields CDR1 SGHNT and CDR2 YYREEE (reference sequence). Losses at the gene ends were 0 bases for V and 5 bases for J; bases not matched to a gene: 0.

The CDR3 nucleotides are TGTGCCAGTACCCGAGAAACCGGGTTCCGGGCGGATGGCTACACCTTC. Translated: CASTRETGFRADGYTF. This chain joins TRBV19 and TRBJ1-2, with no clear D. This CDR3 comprises 16 residues. Trimming removed 7 bases at V and 6 bases at J, with 24 bases between. Germline V lookup: CDR1 LNHDA, CDR2 SQIVND (reference sequence). Using reference TRBV19 and TRBJ1-2 for the parts outside the CDR3, the full variable domain is DGGITQSPKYLFRKEGQNVTLSCEQNLNHDAMYWYRQDPGQGLRLIYYSQIVNDFQKGDIAEGYSVSREKKESFPLTVTSAQKNPTAFYLCASTRETGFRADGYTFGSGTRLTVV.

CDR3 region: CAGGLSPENEQFF. Here the CDR3 DNA reads TGTGCCGGGGGACTCTCTCCGGAAAATGAGCAGTTCTTC. The chain employs TRBV21-1 and TRBJ2-1; the table calls TRBD2, which could not be checked here. TRBV21-1 corresponds to a pseudogene. The CDR3 consists of 13 residues.

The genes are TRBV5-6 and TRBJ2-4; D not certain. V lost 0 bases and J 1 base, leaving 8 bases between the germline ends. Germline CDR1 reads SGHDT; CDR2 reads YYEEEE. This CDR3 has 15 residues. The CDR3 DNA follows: TGTGCCAGCAGCTTGGAGGGCTTGGCCAAAAACATTCAGTACTTC. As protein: CASSLEGLAKNIQYF.

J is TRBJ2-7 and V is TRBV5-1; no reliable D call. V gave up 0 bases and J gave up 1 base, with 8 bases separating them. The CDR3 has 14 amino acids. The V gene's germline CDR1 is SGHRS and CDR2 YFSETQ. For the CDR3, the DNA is TGCGCCAGCAGCTTGGAGGCCTCTTCCTACGAGCAGTACTTC. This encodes CASSLEASSYEQYF.